Shown below are 27 T cell receptor beta chains from a single sample sequenced in a study of CD8 T cells in ankylosing spondylitis (dated by TCRdb to 2016 to 2017). Library prep was done by 5' RACE. The instrument given in TCRdb is Illumina HiSeq 2500. Using fastp at Q25 and MiXCR, TCRdb reprocessed the public reads and kept productive beta chains. Rows matching on CDR3 protein sequence are summarized as one entry with the most common DNA and genes. The sample table holds about 250,000 distinct CDR3 sequences, of which under 35% were seen once. About 4.2% of the sample lies in the top ten. Specimen: blood, either unsorted or a sorted T cell fraction (not recorded which). Receptors were obtained from a male donor with ankylosing spondylitis or in good health (not recorded which).

The V and J genes are TRBV18 and TRBJ2-5; no firm D call. V lost 2 bases to trimming and J lost 2 bases, with 6 bases between them. Looked up from germline, CDR1 is KGHSH and CDR2 is LQKENI. CDR3 length equals 13 residues. The CDR3 protein is CASSPGRQETQYF. CDR3 nucleotide sequence: TGTGCCAGCTCACCAGGACGACAAGAGACCCAGTACTTC.

This clonotype was observed a few times. The chain couples TRBV18 to TRBJ2-1, with D tentatively TRBD1 or TRBD2 (5 bases each). The germline V gene encodes CDR1 KGHSH and CDR2 LQKENI. This CDR3 region has 16 residues. Trimming shortened V by 2 bases and J by 8 bases, and 19 bases separated the two germline ends. The CDR3 nucleotides are TGTGCCAGCTCACCAGGGACCCAGATCTGGGTGGATGAGCAGTTCTTC. This sequence encodes CASSPGTQIWVDEQFF.

The chain employs TRBV10-3 and TRBJ1-1; no definite D call. V was trimmed by 7 bases and J by 4 bases, leaving 16 bases between them. The V gene's germline CDR1 is ENHRY and CDR2 SYGVKD. The length of the CDR3 is 14 residues. CDR3 DNA: TGTGCCATCAACCCCTCCGGGCGGAGCACTGAAGCTTTCTTT. It translates to CAINPSGRSTEAFF.

The chain employs TRBV12-3 or TRBV12-4 and TRBJ2-1; D possibly matches TRBD1 or TRBD2 (6 bases each). With 3 bases removed from V and 11 bases from J, the gap between germline ends came to 11 bases. The CDR3 is 12 residues long. This chain's CDR3 is CASSLGGDKQFF. The DNA for the CDR3 is TGTGCCAGCAGTTTGGGGGGCGATAAGCAGTTCTTC.

V is TRBV6-1 and J is TRBJ1-5, with D perhaps TRBD1 (6 bases). V was shortened by 7 bases and J by 3 bases, with 13 bases between the two germline ends. CDR3 length: 14 residues. CDR1 is MNHNS, CDR2 SASEGT, per germline. The CDR3 DNA reads as TGTGCCAGCATCGAAAGGACAGTCAATCAGCCCCAGCATTTT. Translation: CASIERTVNQPQHF.

This clonotype was seen a handful of times. The rearrangement links TRBV7-2 to TRBJ1-3; no clear D gene. Germline V CDR1 and CDR2: SGHTA, FQGNSA. Trimming stripped 2 bases from V and 2 bases from J, with 10 bases between. This CDR3 contains 15 residues. In nucleotides, the CDR3 is TGTGCCAGCAGCTTACTGATAGTCCCTGGAAACACCATATATTTT. It yields the protein CASSLLIVPGNTIYF.

The genes are TRBV10-3 and TRBJ2-3; 9 bases match TRBD2. After removal of 6 bases from V and 4 bases from J, the junction contained 5 bases not matched to a gene. The CDR3 runs to 14 residues. The germline V gene encodes CDR1 ENHRY and CDR2 SYGVKD. The CDR3 nucleotides are TGTGCCATCAGAGGGCTAGCGGGGTCAGATACGCAGTATTTT. Amino acid sequence: CAIRGLAGSDTQYF.

V usage is TRBV18 and J usage is TRBJ2-5, with no clear D. The CDR3 is made up of 12 amino acids. V lost 2 bases and J lost 5, with 6 bases in between. The germline V gene encodes CDR1 KGHSH and CDR2 LQKENI. CDR3 sequence: CASSPESETQYF. The CDR3 coding sequence is TGTGCCAGCTCACCAGAATCGGAGACCCAGTACTTC.

The V call is TRBV11-2, the J call TRBJ2-1, with no clear D. Trimming removed 1 base from V and 2 bases from J, with 12 bases in between. Germline V gene lookup returns CDR1 SGHAT and CDR2 FQNNGV. This CDR3 has 16 residues. The CDR3 spells CASSLGPTNTYNEQFF. DNA for the CDR3: TGTGCCAGCAGCTTAGGTCCTACAAACACCTACAATGAGCAGTTCTTC.

This clonotype was seen a few times. The chain recombines TRBV4-1 with TRBJ2-2, with TRBD2 identical over 10 bases. Germline V CDR1 and CDR2: MGHRA, YSYEKL. The CDR3 contains 17 residues. Trimming removed 8 bases from V and 0 bases from J; junction bases left unmatched: 9. CDR3 DNA sequence: TGCGCCAGCGTCCCGGGACTAGCGACGACGAACACCGGGGAGCTGTTTTTT. It is translated as CASVPGLATTNTGELFF.

This clonotype was detected a few times. The chain uses TRBV6-5 and TRBJ1-2; D possibly corresponds to TRBD1 (6 bases). The CDR3 consists of 11 residues. Germline CDR1 MNHEY, CDR2 SVGAGI. V was cut by 4 bases and J by 8 bases, with 8 bases left in between. This chain's CDR3 is CASSSGGGYTF. The CDR3 DNA is TGTGCCAGCAGTTCCGGGGGCGGCTACACCTTC.

As regards this clonotype: A junction end diverges from the germline sequence, so it may reflect a read error. The DNA for the CDR3 is TGTGCTAGCAGCCCGGTCCAGGGGGAGACCCAGTACTTC. Translating gives CASSPVQGETQYF. The genes are TRBV7-7 and TRBJ2-5; tentatively, D is TRBD1 (6 bases). CDR1 and CDR2 (germline): SSHAT, FNYEAQ (reference sequence). The CDR3 sequence is 13 residues long.

J is TRBJ2-7 and V is TRBV6-2 or TRBV6-3, with TRBD2 matching 7 bases. The V segment lost 6 bases and the J segment 7 bases; nucleotides outside the gene matches: 15. Per the germline V gene, CDR1 is MNHEY and CDR2 is SVGEGT. This CDR3 is 15 amino acids long. Here the CDR3 DNA reads TGTGCCAGCAGCGAGGCTAGCGGTTGGATGGGGGAGCAGTACTTC. It codes for CASSEASGWMGEQYF.

V gene TRBV15 combines with J gene TRBJ2-7, with unresolved D. The CDR3 is 15 residues long. Germline-derived CDR1 and CDR2 are LNHNV and YYDKDF (reference sequence). V shed 0 bases and J shed 2 bases, with 11 bases lying between them. This CDR3 is CATSREENNPYEQYF. CDR3 in DNA: TGTGCCACCAGCAGAGAGGAGAACAACCCCTACGAGCAGTACTTC.

The sample holds one count of this clonotype. The chain couples TRBV20-1 to TRBJ2-1; 10 bases are a match to TRBD1. Germline V gene data show CDR1 as DFQATT and CDR2 as SNEGSKA (reference sequence). The CDR3 runs 16 residues. Unmatched junction bases numbered 7, after V lost 1 base and J lost 4 bases. CDR3 nucleotides: TGCAGTGCTAGAGTTAGACAGGGGGCAAATTACAATGAGCAGTTCTTC. Its translation: CSARVRQGANYNEQFF.

This chain joins TRBV9 and TRBJ1-1; perhaps TRBD1 as D (5 bases). The CDR3 sequence is 14 residues long. Trimming stripped 2 bases from V and 4 bases from J, with 12 bases between. Germline CDR1 and CDR2: SGDLS and YYNGEE. The CDR3 region has the DNA TGTGCCAGCAGCGTCAGCGGGGGGTTCACTGAAGCTTTCTTT. Its protein product is CASSVSGGFTEAFF.

This clonotype was seen a few times. The chain employs TRBV6-5 and TRBJ2-2, with 9 positions matching TRBD2. The CDR3 has 14 amino acids. The V gene end was trimmed by 0 bases and the J gene end by 7 bases; junction bases not matched to a gene: 0. CDR1 is MNHEY and CDR2 is SVGAGI in the germline V gene. This CDR3 reads CASSYSSGSGELFF. The CDR3, as DNA: TGTGCCAGCAGTTACTCTAGCGGGAGCGGGGAGCTGTTTTTT.

The chain links TRBV12-3 or TRBV12-4 to TRBJ2-2, with a weak D call TRBD1 (6 bases). Trimming removed 3 bases at V and 3 bases at J, with 11 bases between. The CDR3 is 15 residues long. The CDR3 is CASSLPGTYTGELFF. Here the CDR3 DNA reads TGTGCCAGCAGTTTGCCCGGGACATACACCGGGGAGCTGTTTTTT.

This clonotype was seen ten or more times. The genes are TRBV20-1 and TRBJ2-7, with 7 bases matching TRBD1. The V gene end was trimmed by 5 bases and the J gene end by 4 bases; junction bases not matched to a gene: 5. CDR1 DFQATT and CDR2 SNEGSKA come from the germline V gene (reference sequence). The CDR3 spans 12 residues. CDR3 amino acids: CSAEGAVYEQYF. In DNA form, the CDR3 reads TGCAGTGCTGAGGGGGCCGTATACGAGCAGTACTTC.

The rearrangement links TRBV25-1 to TRBJ1-5; D is undetermined. Germline assignment: CDR1 MGHDK and CDR2 SYGVNS. V lost 4 bases to trimming and J lost 0 bases, with 7 bases between them. The CDR3 sequence is 14 residues long. Here the CDR3 reads CASSVRDSNQPQHF. Written as DNA, the CDR3 is TGTGCCAGCAGTGTGAGGGATAGCAATCAGCCCCAGCATTTT.

V is TRBV10-3 and J is TRBJ1-2; 8 bases map to TRBD1. The V and J ends lost 6 bases and 7 bases, in that order; junction bases with no gene match: 13. CDR1 and CDR2 from the germline V gene are ENHRY and SYGVKD. The CDR3 is 15 residues long. CDR3 sequence reads: CAIRKHAGTGFGYTF. The CDR3, as DNA: TGTGCCATCAGGAAACATGCCGGGACAGGTTTTGGCTACACCTTC.

This chain's CDR3 is CASSLLVNTGELFF. DNA of the CDR3: TGCGCCAGCAGCTTGTTGGTGAACACCGGGGAGCTGTTTTTT. The chain links TRBV5-1 to TRBJ2-2; unclear D gene. The germline gives CDR1 SGHRS, CDR2 YFSETQ. CDR3 length: 14 amino acids. The V gene lost 1 base and the J gene lost 1 base, with 5 bases spanning the gap.

This clonotype was counted only a few times. The V and J genes are TRBV12-3 or TRBV12-4 and TRBJ1-2; 10 bases map to TRBD1. The CDR3 extends over 13 amino acids. V was clipped by 7 bases and J by 4 bases; unmatched bases: 3. CDR3 nucleotide sequence: TGTGCCAGCACGGACAGGGGGACCTATGGCTACACCTTC. It is translated as CASTDRGTYGYTF.

In this sample, this clonotype turned up a few times. The genes are TRBV4-2 and TRBJ1-2; 9 nucleotides align to TRBD1. Germline CDR1 and CDR2: LGHNA and YNFKEQ. The J segment lost 7 bases and the V segment lost 1 base, leaving 7 bases of the junction unmatched. The CDR3 runs to 15 residues. The DNA for the CDR3 is TGTGCCAGCAGCCAAGTGAGGGACAGGGCTTTTGGCTACACCTTC. Protein: CASSQVRDRAFGYTF.

This clonotype has just a few counts. The chain couples TRBV7-2 to TRBJ2-7, with D unresolved. This CDR3 is built from 15 residues. Germline V gives CDR1 SGHTA, CDR2 FQGNSA. The V end was cut by 2 bases, the J end by 1 base, with 12 bases between. The CDR3: CASSLQSRLSYEQYF. The CDR3 DNA is TGTGCCAGCAGCTTACAGTCGCGATTATCCTACGAGCAGTACTTC. Filled out from reference TRBV7-2 and TRBJ2-7, the complete variable domain reads GAGVSQSPSNKVTEKGKDVELRCDPISGHTALYWYRQSLGQGLEFLIYFQGNSAPDKSGLPSDRFSAERTGGSVSTLTIQRTQQEDSAVYLCASSLQSRLSYEQYFGPGTRLTVT.

The rearrangement uses TRBV12-3 or TRBV12-4 and TRBJ2-7; no definite D call. V dropped 3 bases and J dropped 2 bases, with 11 bases sitting between them. The CDR3 has 14 residues. CDR3 region: CASSFGNSAYEQYF. The DNA for the CDR3 is TGTGCCAGCAGTTTCGGCAACAGTGCCTACGAGCAGTACTTC.

This clonotype was seen a handful of times. V is TRBV20-1 and J is TRBJ2-2; 8 positions agree with TRBD1. From germline, CDR1 is DFQATT and CDR2 SNEGSKA (reference sequence). This CDR3 comprises 13 residues. V lost 6 bases and J lost 6; bases outside the gene matches: 6. Written as DNA, the CDR3 is TGCAGTGCCACCAGGGGGCGCCCCGGGGAGCTGTTTTTT. Amino acids: CSATRGRPGELFF.